The clone carrying this T cell receptor (beta chain) was seen once. CDR3 size: 15 residues. Germline V lookup: CDR1 LGHNT, CDR2 FRNRAP. V was cut by 7 bases and J by 7 bases, with 23 bases left in between. The data derive from a study of blood T cell repertoires in COVID-19. The wider study: The origin of the acute and convalescent COVID-19 samples was the United States, Italy and Spain. PBMCs, B-cell-depleted T cells, or T cells provided the cDNA or gDNA that made up the material.

The Seattle patients joined while their infection was active and were tracked longitudinally afterward. Authors' methods: By means of reference gene primer amplification, nucleated cell counts were estimated. Using immunoSEQ multiplex PCR, the repertoire was profiled, and TCRdb retains in-frame clones only, with some absent. The D gene and trimming were derived from the DNA, and the V and J assignments and clone size from that table. The repertoire holds over 100,000 clones, with approximately 90% as singletons. This TCR came from a woman aged 45-65 years with COVID-19, enrolled during active disease. The V call is TRBV12-5, the J call TRBJ2-7; D perhaps matches TRBD2 (6 bases). Sequencing was carried out using peripheral blood. CDR3 protein: CASVLNSGGSGEQYF. The DNA for the CDR3 is TGTGCTAGTGTCCTCAACTCCGGGGGATCTGGGGAGCAGTACTTC.